The present T cell receptor (beta chain) was sequenced within a study of T cells in localized non-small cell lung cancer. Study-wide results and caveats: Higher adjacent-lung clonality was associated with shorter survival. Paired adjacent lung recovered a median around 52 of the top 100 tumor clones.

CDR3 size: 15 residues. CDR1 is MDHEN, CDR2 SYDVKM, per germline. V was clipped by 5 bases and J by 5 bases; unmatched bases: 9. On this clone: Its antigen is unknown.

Clones were sequenced by immunoSEQ multiplex PCR, and TCRdb holds only the in-frame ones, with some missing. The table shows 29,000 or so clones, with 70% to 90% occurring only once. Here the sequenced sample was peripheral blood, taken before any cancer treatment. The origin of this receptor is a female donor at least 60 years old with stage III squamous cell lung carcinoma. This chain links TRBV28 with TRBJ1-1, with 9 positions matching TRBD1. The CDR3 spells CASSVTGGEATEAFF. For the CDR3, the DNA is TGTGCCAGCAGTGTGACAGGGGGAGAAGCGACTGAAGCTTTCTTT.